Following are 14 T cell receptor beta chains from one sample sequenced in a study of beta chain features in type 1 diabetes (dated by TCRdb to 2016 to 2018). Receptors were amplified or captured by the immunoSEQ multiplex PCR assay. The High Capacity cDNA Reverse Transcription Kit was used to reverse transcribe all of the isolated RNA, meaning that expressed TCRB transcripts were what got sequenced. The table comes from immuneACCESS by way of TCRdb, which keeps in-frame sequences with V and J called. Part of the clones is missing from these tables; in studies checked, under half for an unresolved V gene and the rest for unknown reasons. The table for this sample lists roughly 500,000 clones; 30% of them were counted only once. Together, the top ten hold about 0.06% of the sample. Specimen: naive CD4+ T cells from blood. The sample's cell subset or site label, in plain terms: true naive CD4+ T cells. These receptors all stem from a man between 18 and 35 years old in good health.

This clone has more than one count but fewer than ten. The chain recombines TRBV9 with TRBJ2-1; D may be TRBD1 (5 bases). Per germline, CDR1 SGDLS and CDR2 YYNGEE. Trimming stripped 4 bases from V and 6 bases from J, with 14 bases between. CDR3 length: 14 residues. This CDR3 is CASSRRVSPNEQFF. The CDR3 DNA is TGTGCCAGCAGCCGCAGGGTAAGCCCCAATGAGCAGTTCTTC.

This clone was seen just once. This sequence joins TRBV14 and TRBJ2-6; D not certain. The germline V and J ends were trimmed by 6 bases and 1 base, with 4 bases remaining between them. This CDR3 has 13 residues. CDR1 and CDR2 from the germline V gene are SGHDN and FVKESK. The CDR3 nucleotides are TGTGCCAGCAGGCCGTCTGGGGCCAACGTCCTGACTTTC. Translation: CASRPSGANVLTF.

In this sample, this clone turned up a few times. This sequence joins TRBV4-2 and TRBJ2-3; D not resolved. This CDR3 region has 12 residues. Between the trimmed V and J ends, which lost 1 base and 4 bases, there was a span of 3 bases. Germline values: CDR1 LGHNA, CDR2 YNFKEQ. The CDR3: CASSQAPDTQYF. The CDR3 bases are TGTGCCAGCAGCCAAGCTCCAGATACGCAGTATTTT.

V and J are TRBV9 and TRBJ2-3, with D unresolved. V was pared by 1 base and J by 2 bases, with 5 bases between. This CDR3 has 13 amino acids. In germline, CDR1 is SGDLS, CDR2 YYNGEE. CDR3 region: CASSVWTTDTQYF. The CDR3 DNA sequence: TGTGCCAGCAGCGTATGGACCACAGATACGCAGTATTTT.

This clone has only a few counts. The same CDR3 can be traced to other DNA sequences in this sample. This chain's CDR3 is CASSPGQGTSGANVLTF. The DNA of the CDR3 is TGTGCCAGCTCTCCTGGACAGGGTACCTCTGGGGCCAACGTCCTGACTTTC. V usage is TRBV18 and J usage is TRBJ2-6; 8 bases fit TRBD1. The CDR3 is 17 residues long. J was trimmed by 0 bases and V by 6 bases; bases with no gene match: 7. Germline V CDR1 and CDR2: KGHSH, LQKENI.

This clone has a handful of counts. This chain uses TRBV28 with TRBJ2-4; D is unclear. The CDR3 consists of 13 residues. Trimming removed 2 bases from V and 1 base from J, with 3 bases in between. The germline CDR1 and CDR2 sequences are MDHEN and SYDVKM. CDR3 sequence reads: CASSLSAKNIQYF. The CDR3, as DNA: TGTGCCAGCAGTTTAAGTGCCAAAAACATTCAGTACTTC.

This chain uses TRBV10-3 with TRBJ1-1, with 8 bases matching TRBD1. This CDR3 is 16 amino acids long. Germline CDR1 and CDR2: ENHRY and SYGVKD. Trimming removed 5 bases from V and 2 bases from J; junction bases left unmatched: 10. The CDR3 here is CAISPWMGQENTEAFF. DNA of the CDR3: TGTGCCATCAGTCCCTGGATGGGACAGGAAAACACTGAAGCTTTCTTT.

Only a few counts were recorded for this clone. V is TRBV29-1 and J is TRBJ1-1, with D maybe TRBD1 (6 bases). The CDR3 runs 12 residues. Germline assignment: CDR1 SQVTM and CDR2 ANQGSEA. The CDR3: CRAQGVNTEAFF. CDR3 DNA sequence: TGCAGGGCACAGGGCGTGAACACTGAAGCTTTCTTT.

The genes are TRBV18 and TRBJ2-3, with 7 positions matching TRBD1. Germline V gene lookup returns CDR1 KGHSH and CDR2 LQKENI. This CDR3 is built from 15 residues. V gave up 4 bases and J gave up 0 bases; unmatched junction bases: 4. CDR3 coding DNA: TGTGCCAGCTCACGCGCAGGGGGAAGCACAGATACGCAGTATTTT. Protein: CASSRAGGSTDTQYF. The full variable domain, its missing parts supplied by reference TRBV18 and TRBJ2-3, is NAGVMQNPRHLVRRRGQEARLRCSPMKGHSHVYWYRQLPEEGLKFMVYLQKENIIDESGMPKERFSAEFPKEGPSILRIQQVVRGDSAAYFCASSRAGGSTDTQYFGPGTRLTVL.

This clone was observed a few times. This sequence joins TRBV4-1 and TRBJ2-3, with 10 positions matching TRBD2. Germline trimming cut 0 bases from V and 2 bases from J; bases unmatched to any gene: 5. The CDR3 is 17 residues long. CDR1 and CDR2 from the germline V gene are MGHRA and YSYEKL. CDR3: CASSQDRTSGATDTQYF. The CDR3, as DNA: TGCGCCAGCAGCCAAGATCGAACTAGCGGGGCCACAGATACGCAGTATTTT.

The V gene is TRBV5-1, the J gene TRBJ2-3; D ambiguous. With 5 bases removed from V and 1 base from J, the gap between germline ends came to 11 bases. Looked up from germline, CDR1 is SGHRS and CDR2 is YFSETQ. This CDR3 region has 14 residues. The CDR3 bases are TGCGCCAGCAGTTACCTTGGGGGCACAGATACGCAGTATTTT. Its translation: CASSYLGGTDTQYF.

J is TRBJ2-2 and V is TRBV11-1; D not resolved. Germline CDR1 SGHAT, CDR2 FQDESV (reference sequence). V was clipped by 5 bases and J by 5 bases, with 9 bases between them. This CDR3 comprises 13 residues. The DNA for the CDR3 is TGTGCCAGCAGCCGACAAGTTACCGGGGAGCTGTTTTTT. Translating gives CASSRQVTGELFF.

This clone appeared a few times. The chain combines TRBV7-9 with TRBJ2-7, with 10 bases that match TRBD2. This CDR3 region has 18 residues. The V and J ends lost 5 bases and 3 bases, in that order; junction bases with no gene match: 16. Germline values: CDR1 SEHNR, CDR2 FQNEAQ (reference sequence). The CDR3 region is CASSPRLAGEWVFYEQYF. The CDR3 nucleotides are TGTGCCAGCAGCCCCCGGCTAGCGGGAGAGTGGGTCTTCTACGAGCAGTACTTC. Complete variable domain (other parts from reference TRBV7-9 and TRBJ2-7): DTGVSQNPRHKITKRGQNVTFRCDPISEHNRLYWYRQTLGQGPEFLTYFQNEAQLEKSRLLSDRFSAERPKGSFSTLEIQRTEQGDSAMYLCASSPRLAGEWVFYEQYFGPGTRLTVT.

This clone appeared a few times. The rearrangement links TRBV10-3 to TRBJ1-2; D is uncertain. This CDR3 has 13 residues. Germline CDR1 reads ENHRY; CDR2 reads SYGVKD. Deletions cut 4 bases from V and 2 bases from J, with 8 bases between. CDR3 amino acids: CAISGVGNYGYTF. CDR3 DNA: TGTGCCATCAGTGGTGTGGGAAACTATGGCTACACCTTC.